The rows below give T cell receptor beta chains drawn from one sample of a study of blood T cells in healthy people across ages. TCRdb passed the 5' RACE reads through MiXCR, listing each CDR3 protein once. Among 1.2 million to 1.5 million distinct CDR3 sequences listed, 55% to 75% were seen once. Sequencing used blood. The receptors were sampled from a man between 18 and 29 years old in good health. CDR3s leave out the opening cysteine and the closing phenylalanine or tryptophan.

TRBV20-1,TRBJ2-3,SARAPRGPTDTQY
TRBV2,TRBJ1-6,ASSWDRGYSPLH
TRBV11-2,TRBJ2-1,ASTQGAHEQF
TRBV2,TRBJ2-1,ASSGVGMNEQF
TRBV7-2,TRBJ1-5,ASSFGTGEHQPQH
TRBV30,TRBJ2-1,AWSLREQF
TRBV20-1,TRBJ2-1,SARWSNEQF
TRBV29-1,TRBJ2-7,SVQSSGETYEQY
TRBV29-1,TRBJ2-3,SVVGGLAGEGWYTQY
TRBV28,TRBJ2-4,ASRPSVGDKNIQY
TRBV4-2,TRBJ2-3,ASSQVVGSTDTQY
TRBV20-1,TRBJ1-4,SAMETGRGEKLF
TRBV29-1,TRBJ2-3,SVGGGVADLY
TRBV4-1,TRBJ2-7,ASSQVRSSREPEQY
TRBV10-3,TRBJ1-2,AISETGRVYGYT
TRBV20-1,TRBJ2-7,SAGLAGVFSEQY
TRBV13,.,ASSFRDRNHEQY
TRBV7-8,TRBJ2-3,ASSTIEGLSVTDTQY
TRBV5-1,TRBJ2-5,ASNPNYDGNQETQY
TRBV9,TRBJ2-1,ASTTGYNPLNEQF
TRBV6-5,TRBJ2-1,ASTSPTSRQGHEQF
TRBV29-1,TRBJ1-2,SVEGGKDGYT
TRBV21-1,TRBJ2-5,ASSKENGAGCQETQY
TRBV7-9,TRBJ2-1,ASSIGGTASYNEQF
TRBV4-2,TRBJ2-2,ASSQGRVGTGELF
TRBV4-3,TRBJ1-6,ASSQDGGRSNSALH
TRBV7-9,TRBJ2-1,ASQDMAHNEQF
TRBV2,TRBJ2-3,AREDRADLTDTQY
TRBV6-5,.,ARSYRDSYEQY
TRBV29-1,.,SATGDPTYEQY
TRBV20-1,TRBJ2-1,SARVGRGSSYNEQF